The 21 T cell receptor beta chains reported below all come from one sample, sequenced in a study of cytomegalovirus exposure and HLA in healthy donors (dated 2017 in TCRdb). The library came from the immunoSEQ multiplex PCR assay. For the multiplex PCR, a mixture combining 60 forward primers for TCR Vbeta segments and 13 reverse primers for TCR Jbeta segments was used. As stored in TCRdb, this immuneACCESS dataset retains in-frame rearrangements with V and J assigned. A fraction of the clones does not appear; measured against another copy, unresolved V genes explain less than half of the discrepancy, and the remainder lacks a known reason. This sample gives about 130,000 clones in total; about four fifths of them show up just once. The ten biggest clones cover approximately 1% of the sample. The sample was PBMCs. The source of these receptors is a human donor in good health.

V is TRBV6-6 and J is TRBJ2-3; D may be TRBD2 (6 bases). This CDR3 has 16 residues. Germline V gene lookup returns CDR1 MNHNY and CDR2 SVGAGI (reference sequence). The ends were cut back, 7 bases at V and 1 base at J, with 18 bases in the middle. The CDR3 spells CASTTAGGRGTDTQYF. Written as DNA, the CDR3 is TGTGCCAGCACCACCGCCGGGGGAAGGGGCACAGATACGCAGTATTTT.

The chain links TRBV7-3 to TRBJ2-5; D gene unclear. Germline-derived CDR1 and CDR2 are SGHTA and FQGTGA. The V gene lost 2 bases and the J gene lost 0 bases, with 4 bases spanning the gap. CDR3 length: 13 residues. The CDR3 is CASSLWHQETQYF. The CDR3 bases are TGTGCCAGCAGCTTATGGCACCAAGAGACCCAGTACTTC.

This clone was found a few times. The chain links TRBV5-4 to TRBJ1-1; D uncertain. The CDR3 spans 13 residues. In germline, CDR1 is SGHNT, CDR2 YYREEE (reference sequence). Trimming left V 4 bases short and J 0 bases short, with 7 bases between. The CDR3 is CASSRDMNTEAFF. The CDR3, as DNA: TGTGCCAGCAGCCGAGACATGAACACTGAAGCTTTCTTT.

The chain uses TRBV6-1 and TRBJ2-3, with D uncertain. V was shortened by 10 bases and J by 6 bases, with 11 bases between the two germline ends. The CDR3 contains 11 residues. Germline assignment: CDR1 MNHNS and CDR2 SASEGT. The CDR3 reads CATGLRDTQYF. In DNA, the CDR3 is TGTGCCACGGGTCTACGGGATACGCAGTATTTT.

The chain employs TRBV5-1 and TRBJ1-1; D gene ambiguous. Trimming took 3 bases from V and 10 from J, leaving 10 bases between them. The CDR3 is made up of 11 amino acids. The germline gives CDR1 SGHRS, CDR2 YFSETQ. The CDR3 region is CASSSNLGAFF. CDR3 sequence (DNA): TGCGCCAGCAGCTCAAATCTCGGAGCTTTCTTT.

The CDR3 region is CASSLVQGDEQYF. As DNA, the CDR3 is TGTGCCAGCAGCTTAGTACAGGGGGACGAGCAGTACTTC. The chain joins TRBV7-6 to TRBJ2-5; 8 nucleotides line up with TRBD1. The last part of the DNA fits TRBJ2-7 better; the J call may be wrong. This CDR3 has 13 residues. Germline CDR1 and CDR2: SGHVS and FNYEAQ.

This chain uses TRBV11-2 with TRBJ1-1; D gene ambiguous. CDR3 length: 14 amino acids. CDR1 is SGHAT and CDR2 is FQNNGV in the germline V gene. Deletions cut 2 bases from V and 4 bases from J, with 11 bases between. The CDR3: CASSLREGSTEAFF. Here the CDR3 DNA reads TGTGCCAGCAGCTTACGGGAGGGAAGCACTGAAGCTTTCTTT.

The chain recombines TRBV4-2 with TRBJ2-7; TRBD2 matches 9 bases. V lost 4 bases to trimming and J lost 7 bases; unmatched junction nucleotides: 11. The germline V gene has CDR1 LGHNA and CDR2 YNFKEQ. CDR3 length: 15 residues. Here the CDR3 DNA reads TGTGCCAGCAGCCTTCAGCGGGGGGCCAAAACGGAGCAGTACTTC. Encoded protein: CASSLQRGAKTEQYF.

This clone was counted between two and nine times. The chain is built from TRBV6-1 and TRBJ1-4; D is perhaps TRBD1 (5 bases). V lost 10 bases and J lost 4, with 13 bases in between. From germline, CDR1 is MNHNS and CDR2 SASEGT. The CDR3 is 13 amino acids. The CDR3 spells CATGRVINEKLFF. The CDR3 region has the DNA TGTGCCACAGGCAGGGTAATTAATGAAAAACTGTTTTTT.

This chain connects TRBV18 to TRBJ1-3; the match to TRBD1 covers 8 bases. Looked up from germline, CDR1 is KGHSH and CDR2 is LQKENI. The CDR3 totals 16 residues. The V segment lost 5 bases and the J segment 4 bases; nucleotides outside the gene matches: 10. The CDR3: CASSAGQAELGNTIYF. For the CDR3, the DNA is TGTGCCAGCTCAGCGGGACAGGCCGAACTCGGAAACACCATATATTTT. The variable domain in full, completed from reference TRBV18 and TRBJ1-3, reads NAGVMQNPRHLVRRRGQEARLRCSPMKGHSHVYWYRQLPEEGLKFMVYLQKENIIDESGMPKERFSAEFPKEGPSILRIQQVVRGDSAAYFCASSAGQAELGNTIYFGEGSWLTVV.

The V and J genes are TRBV6-1 and TRBJ2-2, with 7 bases aligning to TRBD1. After removal of 4 bases from V and 6 bases from J, the junction contained 5 bases not matched to a gene. The CDR3 runs 14 residues. CDR1 is MNHNS and CDR2 is SASEGT in the germline V gene. This CDR3 is CASSGIQGPGELFF. CDR3 nucleotide sequence: TGTGCCAGCAGTGGGATACAGGGGCCCGGGGAGCTGTTTTTT.

Comments on this clone: This clone may be a read error of a much larger clone one base away. The chain uses TRBV11-2 and TRBJ2-7; TRBD1 matches 11 bases. The J segment lost 4 bases and the V segment lost 5 bases, leaving 4 bases of the junction unmatched. The CDR3 contains 14 residues. Looked up from germline, CDR1 is SGHAT and CDR2 is FQNNGV. The CDR3, as DNA: TGTGCCAGCAGCCCCGGGACAGGGGGTTACGAGCAGTACTTC. This translates into CASSPGTGGYEQYF.

The chain links TRBV9 to TRBJ2-1; weak D call: TRBD1 (6 bases). This CDR3 has 15 residues. Germline CDR1 SGDLS, CDR2 YYNGEE. Trimming pared 5 bases from V and 13 bases from J, leaving 25 bases between. The CDR3 sequence: CASSLNPHTGQGQFF. In DNA, the CDR3 is TGTGCCAGCAGTCTAAACCCCCATACGGGACAAGGTCAGTTCTTC. The full variable domain, rest sourced from reference TRBV9 and TRBJ2-1, is DSGVTQTPKHLITATGQRVTLRCSPRSGDLSVYWYQQSLDQGLQFLIQYYNGEERAKGNILERFSAQQFPDLHSELNLSSLELGDSALYFCASSLNPHTGQGQFFGPGTRLTVL.

The gene calls are TRBV7-9 and TRBJ2-3, with D possibly matching TRBD2 (6 bases). Germline V lookup: CDR1 SEHNR, CDR2 FQNEAQ (reference sequence). The CDR3 sequence is 13 residues long. V was clipped by 7 bases and J by 6 bases, with 14 bases between them. In nucleotides, the CDR3 is TGTGCCAGCAACTTCAACCGGGGGGATACGCAGTATTTT. Its translation is CASNFNRGDTQYF.

A few counts support this clone. Because it lacks the conserved phenylalanine or tryptophan at the end, this CDR3 is likely a read error. The limits of the CDR3 on the DNA are not certain, so only TCRdb's listed CDR3 is given. The chain couples TRBV5-8 to TRBJ1-1; the table names TRBD1, a call not compared with the DNA. Germline assignment: CDR1 SGHTS and CDR2 YDEGEE. A total of 10 residues make up the CDR3, ends included. The CDR3 reads CASSLGETGA.

The chain is built from TRBV14 and TRBJ2-3; TRBD2 matches at 9 bases. CDR1 is SGHDN and CDR2 is FVKESK in the germline V gene. This CDR3 has 16 residues. The J segment lost 8 bases and the V segment lost 1 base, leaving 10 bases of the junction unmatched. In DNA form, the CDR3 reads TGTGCCAGCAGCCAAGGTTGGGCGGGGGGGCCGGTTACGCAGTATTTT. Translating gives CASSQGWAGGPVTQYF.

CDR3 DNA sequence: TGTGCCAGCAGTGAACCGCGCAGGGGCGGGGGCTACACCTTC. Amino acids: CASSEPRRGGGYTF. The rearrangement joins TRBV6-1 to TRBJ1-2, with a weak D call TRBD1 (6 bases). This CDR3 is 14 amino acids long. Trimming stripped 2 bases from V and 8 bases from J, with 15 bases between. Germline V lookup: CDR1 MNHNS, CDR2 SASEGT.

The chain links TRBV19 to TRBJ2-3, with a weak D call TRBD2 (6 bases). The CDR3 runs to 16 residues. Germline V gives CDR1 LNHDA, CDR2 SQIVND (reference sequence). Trimming removed 9 bases from V and 2 bases from J, with 21 bases in between. The DNA of the CDR3 is TGTGCCAGCGCTCCGGTCGGGGGTCCTCCCACAGATACGCAGTATTTT. The encoded protein is CASAPVGGPPTDTQYF.

The V call is TRBV18, the J call TRBJ1-6; 8 positions match TRBD1. The CDR3 is made up of 18 amino acids. Germline CDR1 and CDR2: KGHSH and LQKENI. After removal of 3 bases from V and 7 bases from J, the junction contained 14 bases not matched to a gene. The CDR3, as DNA: TGTGCCAGCTCACCCAACCCGGTGGGGACAGGTCCCAATTCACCCCTCCACTTT. It is translated as CASSPNPVGTGPNSPLHF.

This chain links TRBV4-1 with TRBJ2-2; D is unclear. V dropped 4 bases and J dropped 6 bases, with 15 bases sitting between them. Germline CDR1 MGHRA, CDR2 YSYEKL. CDR3 length equals 15 residues. CDR3 sequence reads: CASSRTEVSPGELFF. In DNA form, the CDR3 reads TGCGCCAGCAGCCGAACGGAAGTTAGCCCCGGGGAGCTGTTTTTT.

The chain combines TRBV27 with TRBJ2-1; D might be TRBD2 (6 bases). Germline CDR1 is MNHEY and CDR2 is SMNVEV (reference sequence). This CDR3 comprises 17 residues. V was clipped by 4 bases and J by 2 bases, with 18 bases between them. The chain's CDR3 is CASSSGTDYTPYNEQFF. The DNA of the CDR3 is TGTGCCAGCAGTTCAGGGACGGACTACACTCCCTACAATGAGCAGTTCTTC.